This TCR beta chain came from a study of OX40 agonist ivuxolimab in advanced cancers. The wider study: The group had a mean age of around 60 years, ranged from roughly 20 to 80, and was 80% to 90% male. General study findings and limits: Researchers report that CD8+ T cells had, on average, more expanded clones than CD4+. Clonal expansion was seen in CD4+ and CD8+ blood T cells by week 6 at 0.1 to 3.0 mg/kg.

With regard to this clone: Its matching antigen is unknown.

Generated by immunoSEQ multiplex PCR, the TCRdb table keeps only in-frame clones and is missing some. The repertoire holds approximately 75,000 clones, with under 90% as singletons. The CDR3 totals 13 residues. CDR1 SNHLY and CDR2 FYNNEI come from the germline V gene. The sample consisted of CD4+ or CD8+ T cells sorted from blood, taken in a trial of the OX40 agonist ivuxolimab. This TCR derives from an adult with an advanced solid tumor such as melanoma, head and neck, liver or kidney cancer. This chain uses TRBV2 with TRBJ2-5, with a weak D call TRBD1 (5 bases). Matching the DNA end better, TRBJ2-7 makes the J call doubtful. CDR3 nucleotide sequence: TGTGCCAGCATCTGGACAAAATCCTACGAGCAGTACTTC. Amino acids: CASIWTKSYEQYF.